This entry describes one TCR beta chain. The antigen this receptor binds is unknown. Qualities for individual bases were not recorded, and no much larger clone is one base off. The immunoSEQ Assay, a bias-controlled multiplex PCR, was used to amplify TCRbeta CDR3 regions from genomic DNA. In the authors' own workflow: The number of nucleated cells in each sample was estimated by amplification of reference gene primers within the assay. Sequence reads were collapsed and filtered to measure the absolute abundance of every unique TCRbeta CDR3 rearrangement. For each sample, productive Simpson clonality was calculated by taking the square root of Simpson's diversity index across productive rearrangements. TCRdb re-hosts the immuneACCESS table, in-frame sequences only. Its copies lack some clones; in the studies checked, an unresolved V gene accounts for under half of them, and the cause for the rest is not known. V and J calls plus clone size are reproduced from that table; the DNA served to infer D and trimming. Here the sample has some 220,000 clones; approximately 86% occur a single time. In total, the top ten clones hold over 0.95% of the sample.

The entry originates in a study of blood T cell repertoires in COVID-19 (dated by TCRdb to the early 2020s). Context from the whole study: Samples covering the acute and convalescent phases of COVID-19 were provided by collaborators in the United States, Italy and Spain. The prospective study material was composed of cDNA or gDNA derived from T cells, B-cell-depleted T cells, or PBMCs. Subjects who had been exposed to COVID-19, were actively infected with it, or had recovered from it provided the deeply sampled blood TCRbeta repertoires that made up the dataset. A freely available public database, intended as a resource for researchers studying the immune response to SARS-CoV-2, is where the repertoires were released. The samples were drawn from the first 160 participants of the ongoing ImmuneRACE study and from under 1,500 subjects provided by 6 global collaborators. A de-identified subject ID, COVID-19 status, age in years and sex were almost always included in the sample metadata. Where HLA class I and class II types were available, the types were taken from metadata supplied by the sample provider, not from assay-based typing. What the work shows at the level of the full study, not this receptor alone: How much clinical and demographic metadata was included differed by source and by participant, and the metadata was provided uncurated.

One collaborating source in Seattle enrolled patients while the patients were actively infected and followed the patients over time throughout the course of disease. Collaborating institutions collected whole blood in K2EDTA tubes following their own protocols. For TCRbeta analysis, collaborator samples were shipped as frozen whole blood, as isolated PBMCs, or as DNA extracted from either sample type. V gives up 4 bases and J gives up 5 bases, and the segment between their germline ends measures 17 bases. Taken from the germline V gene, the CDR1 and CDR2 loops are MDHEN and SYDVKM. The CDR3, cysteine through phenylalanine, is 15 amino acids long. Kept here is only the CDR3 DNA, which spans 45 bases and is read in frame from base 1.

Here the chain combines TRBV28 and TRBJ1-1; TRBD1 is possibly the D segment (6 matching bases). The sequence derives from a woman under 40 with COVID-19, enrolled during active disease. What was sequenced was peripheral blood. The nucleotide sequence is TGTGCCAGCAGTTCCAACAGGGAGTTGGAAACTGAAGCTTTCTTT. Its translation reads: CASSSNRELETEAFF.